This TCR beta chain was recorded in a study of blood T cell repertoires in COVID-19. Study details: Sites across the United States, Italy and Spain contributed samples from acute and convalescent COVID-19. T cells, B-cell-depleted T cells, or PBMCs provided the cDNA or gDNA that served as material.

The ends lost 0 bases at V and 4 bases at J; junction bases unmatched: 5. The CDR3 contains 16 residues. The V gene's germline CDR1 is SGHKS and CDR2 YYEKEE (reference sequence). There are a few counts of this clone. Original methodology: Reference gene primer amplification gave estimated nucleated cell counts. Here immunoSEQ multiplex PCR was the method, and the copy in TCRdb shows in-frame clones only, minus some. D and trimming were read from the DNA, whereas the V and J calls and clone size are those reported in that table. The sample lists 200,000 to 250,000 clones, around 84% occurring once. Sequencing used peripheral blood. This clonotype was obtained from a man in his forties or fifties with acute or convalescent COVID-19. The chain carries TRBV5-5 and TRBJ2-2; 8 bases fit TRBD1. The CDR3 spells CASSLGQGARTGELFF. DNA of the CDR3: TGTGCCAGCAGCTTGGGTCAGGGGGCGCGCACCGGGGAGCTGTTTTTT.